One and the same sample provided the 19 T cell receptor beta chains below, sequenced in a study of PD-L1 blockade in urothelial cancer. Here immunoSEQ multiplex PCR was the method, and the copy in TCRdb shows in-frame clones only, minus some. Among roughly 120,000 clones, approximately 90% were seen once, and the ten largest hold about 1.5%. The time point is: peripheral blood 6 weeks after treatment start. This material consisted of PBMCs, taken around atezolizumab (anti-PD-L1) treatment. These receptor sequences come from a man aged 55 to 69 with urothelial cancer.

The chain couples TRBV6-5 to TRBJ2-1; TRBD1 might be the D (6 bases). CDR3 length: 14 amino acids. V was trimmed by 5 bases and J by 4 bases, leaving 12 bases between them. The germline CDR1 and CDR2 sequences are MNHEY and SVGAGI. The CDR3 spells CASSPRTVYNEQFF. For the CDR3, the DNA is TGTGCCAGCAGTCCGAGGACAGTATACAATGAGCAGTTCTTC.

The chain uses TRBV4-3 and TRBJ2-1, with D possibly matching TRBD2 (5 bases). This CDR3 has 17 residues. Germline V gene sequence: CDR1 LGHNA, CDR2 YSLEER. The V end was cut by 1 base, the J end by 0 bases, with 13 bases between. The CDR3 nucleotides read TGCGCCAGCAGCCAAGCTCCTACGGGGTTCTCCTACAATGAGCAGTTCTTC. It encodes CASSQAPTGFSYNEQFF.

The chain has TRBV9 and TRBJ2-1, with D possibly matching TRBD2 (6 bases). V shed 0 bases and J shed 2 bases, with 9 bases lying between them. Germline loops: CDR1 SGDLS, CDR2 YYNGEE. This CDR3 is built from 15 residues. As DNA, the CDR3 is TGTGCCAGCAGCGTAGAGCCTAGCGCCTACAATGAGCAGTTCTTC. This sequence encodes CASSVEPSAYNEQFF. Drawing the rest from reference TRBV9 and TRBJ2-1, the complete variable domain is DSGVTQTPKHLITATGQRVTLRCSPRSGDLSVYWYQQSLDQGLQFLIQYYNGEERAKGNILERFSAQQFPDLHSELNLSSLELGDSALYFCASSVEPSAYNEQFFGPGTRLTVL.

The sample holds a few counts of this clone. The chain couples TRBV7-9 to TRBJ2-5; TRBD2 aligns across 7 bases. The CDR3 is 15 amino acids. V dropped 1 base and J dropped 0; count of bases not matched to a gene: 2. CDR1 SEHNR and CDR2 FQNEAQ come from the germline V gene (reference sequence). DNA for the CDR3: TGTGCCAGCAGCTTAGGCCTAGCGGACCAAGAGACCCAGTACTTC. Translation: CASSLGLADQETQYF.

The rearrangement links TRBV27 to TRBJ2-7, with 8 bases that match TRBD1. The trim removed 0 bases at V and 0 bases at J, leaving 7 bases unmatched. The CDR3 runs 17 residues. The germline gives CDR1 MNHEY, CDR2 SMNVEV (reference sequence). CDR3 nucleotide sequence: TGTGCCAGCAGTTTATCCCAGACAGGGGCGGGCTCCTACGAGCAGTACTTC. This codes for CASSLSQTGAGSYEQYF.

V and J are TRBV7-2 and TRBJ2-7; D ambiguous. The length of the CDR3 is 11 residues. Looked up from germline, CDR1 is SGHTA and CDR2 is FQGNSA. V was clipped by 4 bases and J by 3 bases, with 4 bases between them. In DNA, the CDR3 is TGTGCCAGCAGCTCCTTCTACGAGCAGTACTTC. Protein sequence: CASSSFYEQYF.

The chain recombines TRBV5-6 with TRBJ1-3, with a weak D call TRBD1 (6 bases). The V end was cut by 1 base, the J end by 0 bases, with 14 bases between. The CDR3 is 17 amino acids. Germline values: CDR1 SGHDT, CDR2 YYEEEE. The CDR3 DNA is TGTGCCAGCAGCTTGTTAGGGGGGGGAGACTCTGGAAACACCATATATTTT. As protein: CASSLLGGGDSGNTIYF.

This clone was seen only a few times. This chain uses TRBV7-9 with TRBJ2-2, with 9 bases identical to TRBD1. The V segment lost 5 bases and the J segment 4 bases; nucleotides outside the gene matches: 5. Germline V gene sequence: CDR1 SEHNR, CDR2 FQNEAQ (reference sequence). CDR3 length: 15 amino acids. CDR3 in DNA: TGTGCCAGCAGCCCGGGGACAGGGTTCACCGGGGAGCTGTTTTTT. Translation: CASSPGTGFTGELFF.

This clone has only a few counts. V is TRBV28 and J is TRBJ2-7; TRBD1 matches 7 bases. CDR1 is MDHEN, CDR2 SYDVKM, per germline. This CDR3 contains 12 residues. The trim removed 4 bases at V and 7 bases at J, leaving 4 bases unmatched. The CDR3 is CASSSWGQEQYF. The CDR3 DNA sequence: TGTGCCAGCAGTTCGTGGGGACAGGAGCAGTACTTC.

The sample holds a few counts of this clone. The chain links TRBV10-1 to TRBJ2-1, with 8 nucleotides matching TRBD2. The CDR3 sequence is 14 residues long. Germline CDR1 and CDR2: WNHNN and SYGVQD (reference sequence). V shed 4 bases, J shed 6 bases, and the junction held 5 bases outside the gene matches. In DNA form, the CDR3 reads TGCGCCAGCAGTGTTAGCGGGGACTTCAATGAGCAGTTCTTC. Its translation is CASSVSGDFNEQFF.

The chain links TRBV2 to TRBJ1-5, with D possibly being TRBD1 (5 bases). V shed 5 bases and J shed 0 bases, with 8 bases lying between them. The CDR3 is 14 residues long. Looked up from germline, CDR1 is SNHLY and CDR2 is FYNNEI. CDR3 in amino acids: CASSRQSSNQPQHF. Written as DNA, the CDR3 is TGTGCCAGCAGTCGACAGTCTAGCAATCAGCCCCAGCATTTT.

The gene calls are TRBV10-2 and TRBJ2-7, with 11 bases lining up with TRBD2. This CDR3 region has 17 residues. The V gene end was trimmed by 0 bases and the J gene end by 5 bases; junction bases not matched to a gene: 9. Germline assignment: CDR1 WSHSY and CDR2 SAAADI. CDR3 bases: TGCGCCAGCAGTGAGTCGCCCAAAGCTAGCGGGAGGAACGAGCAGTACTTC. It encodes CASSESPKASGRNEQYF.

The chain uses TRBV28 and TRBJ1-1; TRBD1 agrees at 9 bases. The CDR3 has 12 amino acids. In germline, CDR1 is MDHEN, CDR2 SYDVKM. The V segment lost 5 bases and the J segment 6 bases; nucleotides outside the gene matches: 1. The CDR3: CASSDRGAEAFF. The CDR3 nucleotides are TGTGCCAGCAGTGACAGGGGGGCTGAAGCTTTCTTT.

This chain connects TRBV11-2 to TRBJ1-3, with TRBD1 identical over 10 bases. V was clipped by 2 bases and J by 8 bases; unmatched bases: 12. The CDR3 totals 17 residues. Germline loops: CDR1 SGHAT, CDR2 FQNNGV. The chain's CDR3 is CASSLITPGTGADTIYF. The CDR3 DNA reads TGTGCCAGCAGCTTAATAACCCCCGGGACAGGGGCTGACACCATATATTTT. The full variable domain, completed using reference TRBV11-2 and TRBJ1-3, is EAGVAQSPRYKIIEKRQSVAFWCNPISGHATLYWYQQILGQGPKLLIQFQNNGVVDDSQLPKDRFSAERLKGVDSTLKIQPAKLEDSAVYLCASSLITPGTGADTIYFGEGSWLTVV.

The V and J genes are TRBV7-8 and TRBJ2-7; a possible D gene is TRBD2 (6 bases). V lost 1 base and J 4 bases, leaving 8 bases between the germline ends. The germline CDR1 and CDR2 sequences are SGHVS and FQNEAQ. The CDR3 loop spans 13 amino acids. CDR3 in amino acids: CASSLVREYEQYF. The CDR3, as DNA: TGTGCCAGCAGCTTAGTCCGGGAGTACGAGCAGTACTTC.

The V call is TRBV28, the J call TRBJ2-1; D perhaps matches TRBD1 (5 bases). Deletions cut 7 bases from V and 2 bases from J, with 12 bases between. The germline CDR1 and CDR2 sequences are MDHEN and SYDVKM. The CDR3 runs 14 residues. The chain's CDR3 is CASKGSDAYNEQFF. The CDR3 DNA sequence: TGTGCCAGCAAGGGGTCGGACGCCTACAATGAGCAGTTCTTC.

The rearrangement links TRBV5-4 to TRBJ2-3; 7 bases match TRBD2. Germline CDR1 is SGHNT and CDR2 is YYREEE (reference sequence). The CDR3 sequence is 14 residues long. V lost 4 bases, J lost 2 bases, and 4 bases stayed unmatched. DNA of the CDR3: TGTGCCAGCAGCCCTAGCGGATACACAGATACGCAGTATTTT. It codes for CASSPSGYTDTQYF.

This chain joins TRBV11-2 and TRBJ2-7, with D possibly TRBD2 on 7 matching bases. CDR1 SGHAT and CDR2 FQNNGV come from the germline V gene. The CDR3 spans 14 residues. The V end was cut by 8 bases, the J end by 4 bases, with 18 bases between. This CDR3 is CASCLGGGAYEQYF. The CDR3 region has the DNA TGTGCCAGCTGCCTGGGGGGGGGCGCGTACGAGCAGTACTTC. Full variable domain (outside the CDR3, taken from reference TRBV11-2 and TRBJ2-7): EAGVAQSPRYKIIEKRQSVAFWCNPISGHATLYWYQQILGQGPKLLIQFQNNGVVDDSQLPKDRFSAERLKGVDSTLKIQPAKLEDSAVYLCASCLGGGAYEQYFGPGTRLTVT.

This chain joins TRBV15 and TRBJ1-6; 9 bases are a match to TRBD1. This CDR3 has 14 amino acids. Germline lookup yields CDR1 LNHNV and CDR2 YYDKDF (reference sequence). J lost 8 bases, V lost 1 base, and 0 bases had no gene match. The CDR3, as DNA: TGTGCCACCAGCAGAGGACAGGGGGATTCACCCCTCCACTTT. This encodes CATSRGQGDSPLHF.